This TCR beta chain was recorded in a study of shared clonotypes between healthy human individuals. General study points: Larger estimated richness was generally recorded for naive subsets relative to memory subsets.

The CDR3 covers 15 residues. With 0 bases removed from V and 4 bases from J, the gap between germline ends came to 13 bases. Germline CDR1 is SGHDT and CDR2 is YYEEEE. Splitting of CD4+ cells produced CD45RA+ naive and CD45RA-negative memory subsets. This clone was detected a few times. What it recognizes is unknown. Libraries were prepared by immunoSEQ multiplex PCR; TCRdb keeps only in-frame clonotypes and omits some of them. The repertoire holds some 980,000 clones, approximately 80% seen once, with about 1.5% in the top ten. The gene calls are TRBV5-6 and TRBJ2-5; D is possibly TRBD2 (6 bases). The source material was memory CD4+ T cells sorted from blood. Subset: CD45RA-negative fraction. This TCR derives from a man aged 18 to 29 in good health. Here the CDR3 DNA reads TGTGCCAGCAGCTTGGCTGGGAGGATAGGAGAGACCCAGTACTTC. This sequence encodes CASSLAGRIGETQYF.